The sequence of this TCR beta chain was determined in a study of T cells in Graves' hyperthyroidism and ophthalmopathy. This clonotype was seen repeatedly, ten times or more. Trimming took off 3 bases at V and 3 bases at J, with 11 bases between the two ends. Germline V gene sequence: CDR1 DFQATT, CDR2 SNEGSKA (reference sequence). CDR3 length equals 13 residues. RNA transcripts served as the template for amplifying TCR beta CDR3 regions. The HTBI primer set was used in a first-round RT-PCR of the TCR CDR3. MiXCR was run by TCRdb on the multiplex PCR reads, yielding one entry per CDR3 protein. This sample has more than 500,000 distinct CDR3 sequences; under 20% occur once, and the top ten carry 3.5% to 4%. Uncontrolled infections, other autoimmune diseases, pregnancy or lactation led to exclusion of patients.

This receptor was obtained from a woman under 40 with Graves' hyperthyroidism. The V call is TRBV20-1, the J call TRBJ1-1; D might be TRBD1 (5 bases). Sequencing used blood. CDR3: CSASPGEDTEAFF. CDR3 DNA: TGCAGTGCTAGTCCGGGGGAGGACACTGAAGCTTTCTTT.